The 18 T cell receptor beta chains listed next were all sequenced from one sample in a study of PD-L1 blockade in urothelial cancer. TCRdb's table, derived via immunoSEQ multiplex PCR, lists solely in-frame clones and lacks some. The table shows about 50,000 clones, with around 74% occurring only once. The time point was: pretreatment peripheral blood. Sequenced here: PBMCs, sampled around atezolizumab (anti-PD-L1) treatment. Receptors originate from a man between 70 and 80 years old with urothelial cancer.

The chain couples TRBV13 to TRBJ2-2; 8 nucleotides agree with TRBD2. The junction had 1 base not matched to a gene; V was cut back by 0 bases and J by 4 bases. Germline lookup yields CDR1 PRHDT and CDR2 FYEKMQ (reference sequence). This CDR3 is built from 15 residues. CDR3 coding DNA: TGTGCCAGCAGCTTAGGTGGGACTAGCACCGGGGAGCTGTTTTTT. This codes for CASSLGGTSTGELFF. Together with reference TRBV13 and TRBJ2-2, the CDR3 gives the full variable domain: AAGVIQSPRHLIKEKRETATLKCYPIPRHDTVYWYQQGPGQDPQFLISFYEKMQSDKGSIPDRFSAQQFSDYHSELNMSSLELGDSALYFCASSLGGTSTGELFFGEGSRLTVL.

The V call is TRBV15, the J call TRBJ1-6; 8 positions agree with TRBD1. CDR1 and CDR2 from the germline V gene are LNHNV and YYDKDF (reference sequence). V shed 1 base and J 2 bases; nucleotides not matched to a gene: 4. This CDR3 comprises 17 residues. CDR3 amino acids: CATSRGGQATYNSPLHF. The CDR3 DNA reads TGTGCCACCAGCAGAGGGGGACAGGCGACCTATAATTCACCCCTCCACTTT.

V and J are TRBV28 and TRBJ1-1, with 9 nucleotides matching TRBD1. The CDR3 runs 15 residues. Germline assignment: CDR1 MDHEN and CDR2 SYDVKM. The V gene end was trimmed by 5 bases and the J gene end by 9 bases; junction bases not matched to a gene: 13. CDR3 residues: CASSPPLPGTGKAFF. The CDR3 bases are TGTGCCAGCAGTCCCCCCCTACCCGGGACAGGGAAAGCTTTCTTT.

This clone was detected a few times. The J gene is TRBJ2-3, the V gene TRBV18; possible D gene TRBD2, 6 bases. This CDR3 contains 15 residues. Germline CDR1 is KGHSH and CDR2 is LQKENI. Trimming stripped 6 bases from V and 2 bases from J, with 15 bases between. The CDR3 sequence is CASSPRGSTTDTQYF. CDR3 bases: TGTGCCAGCTCCCCGCGGGGTAGCACCACAGATACGCAGTATTTT.

The V and J genes are TRBV4-3 and TRBJ2-2, with TRBD2 identical over 7 bases. This CDR3 region has 14 residues. Germline V gives CDR1 LGHNA, CDR2 YSLEER. J gave up 8 bases and V 3 bases, and 6 bases lay outside the gene matches. DNA of the CDR3: TGCGCCAGCAGCCAGTGGGGGGAGGGAGGGGAGCTGTTTTTT. Encoded protein: CASSQWGEGGELFF.

V and J are TRBV7-3 and TRBJ2-1, with a weak D call TRBD2 (5 bases). The germline CDR1 and CDR2 sequences are SGHTA and FQGTGA. The CDR3 runs 13 residues. V lost 5 bases and J 5 bases, leaving 10 bases between the germline ends. CDR3: CASSTSGNNEQFF. DNA for the CDR3: TGTGCCAGCAGCACAAGCGGAAACAATGAGCAGTTCTTC.

CDR3 sequence: CASSQDGERANEKLFF. CDR3 sequence (DNA): TGTGCCAGCAGCCAAGATGGGGAGAGGGCTAATGAAAAACTGTTTTTT. V and J are TRBV4-2 and TRBJ1-4; no clear D gene. V was shortened by 0 bases and J by 3 bases, with 11 bases between the two germline ends. CDR1 is LGHNA, CDR2 YNFKEQ, per germline. The CDR3 runs to 16 residues.

This chain links TRBV13 with TRBJ2-3; the D gene is possibly TRBD2 (6 bases). With 4 bases removed from V and 1 base from J, the gap between germline ends came to 15 bases. The germline V gene has CDR1 PRHDT and CDR2 FYEKMQ (reference sequence). The CDR3 covers 16 residues. CDR3 sequence: CASSSSQWGGTDTQYF. The CDR3 nucleotides are TGTGCCAGCAGCTCCAGCCAGTGGGGGGGCACAGATACGCAGTATTTT.

The chain links TRBV5-1 to TRBJ2-3; 7 positions match TRBD2. Germline trimming cut 4 bases from V and 3 bases from J; bases unmatched to any gene: 8. There are 15 residues in the CDR3. The germline V gene has CDR1 SGHRS and CDR2 YFSETQ. The CDR3 is CASSPGGFETDTQYF. The CDR3 DNA reads TGCGCCAGCAGCCCCGGGGGGTTTGAGACAGATACGCAGTATTTT.

V gene TRBV4-1 combines with J gene TRBJ2-1; TRBD2 matches 12 bases. The CDR3 length is 18 residues. V lost 1 base, J lost 1 base, and 5 bases stayed unmatched. Germline V CDR1 and CDR2: MGHRA, YSYEKL. The CDR3 sequence: CASSQGLAGARSYNEQFF. CDR3 DNA: TGCGCCAGCAGCCAAGGACTAGCGGGAGCAAGATCCTACAATGAGCAGTTCTTC.

The chain combines TRBV5-6 with TRBJ2-5; 7 nucleotides line up with TRBD2. V lost 4 bases and J lost 4; bases outside the gene matches: 10. The CDR3 loop spans 15 amino acids. Germline CDR1 and CDR2: SGHDT and YYEEEE. CDR3 sequence reads: CASSRRGSGGETQYF. In nucleotides, the CDR3 is TGTGCCAGCAGCCGCCGCGGGAGTGGGGGAGAGACCCAGTACTTC. Combining the CDR3 with reference TRBV5-6 and TRBJ2-5 gives the whole variable domain DAGVTQSPTHLIKTRGQQVTLRCSPKSGHDTVSWYQQALGQGPQFIFQYYEEEERQRGNFPDRFSGHQFPNYSSELNVNALLLGDSALYLCASSRRGSGGETQYFGPGTRLLVL.

The rearrangement joins TRBV7-9 to TRBJ2-5, with 15 bases aligning to TRBD2. Trimming at V came to 5 bases and at J to 2 bases, leaving 3 bases not matched to a gene. Germline values: CDR1 SEHNR, CDR2 FQNEAQ (reference sequence). The CDR3 is 16 residues long. CDR3 loop: CASSRGLAGGQETQYF. CDR3 bases: TGTGCCAGCAGCCGTGGACTAGCGGGAGGGCAAGAGACCCAGTACTTC.

In its sample, this clone was seen a few times. The chain is built from TRBV7-2 and TRBJ2-3, with 13 bases identical to TRBD2. V shed 3 bases, J shed 8 bases, and the junction held 8 bases outside the gene matches. CDR1 is SGHTA, CDR2 FQGNSA, per germline. This CDR3 contains 16 residues. The DNA of the CDR3 is TGTGCCAGCAGCTTCACTAGCGGGAGGGCCGCAAGTACGCAGTATTTT. Its translation: CASSFTSGRAASTQYF.

The J gene is TRBJ2-1, the V gene TRBV6-4; perhaps TRBD1 as D (5 bases). The CDR3 is 13 amino acids. V was pared by 2 bases and J by 8 bases, with 10 bases between. Germline loops: CDR1 MRHNA, CDR2 SNTAGT. The CDR3 reads CASSDRVGDEQFF. The CDR3 nucleotides are TGTGCCAGCAGTGACCGGGTAGGGGATGAGCAGTTCTTC.

The V call is TRBV6-6, the J call TRBJ1-1; no clear D. Trimming stripped 2 bases from V and 1 base from J, with 8 bases between. Germline CDR1 MNHNY, CDR2 SVGAGI (reference sequence). There are 14 residues in the CDR3. This CDR3 is CASSYRQENTEAFF. CDR3 nucleotide sequence: TGTGCCAGCAGTTACCGACAAGAGAACACTGAAGCTTTCTTT.

This chain joins TRBV4-3 and TRBJ1-2; the match to TRBD1 covers 7 bases. V lost 4 bases and J lost 4; bases outside the gene matches: 9. Germline CDR1 LGHNA, CDR2 YSLEER. CDR3 length: 15 amino acids. The DNA of the CDR3 is TGCGCCAGCAGCCGCAGGACAGGAGATCTCTATGGCTACACCTTC. This encodes CASSRRTGDLYGYTF.

This chain links TRBV10-3 with TRBJ2-3; the D is unclear. Germline loops: CDR1 ENHRY, CDR2 SYGVKD. The CDR3 consists of 14 residues. Trimming removed 2 bases from V and 6 bases from J, with 12 bases in between. CDR3 DNA sequence: TGTGCCATCAGTGAGGGTGGAGTATTGGATACGCAGTATTTT. Protein product: CAISEGGVLDTQYF.

The rearrangement uses TRBV10-2 and TRBJ2-7, with D possibly matching TRBD2 (6 bases). Germline CDR1 and CDR2: WSHSY and SAAADI. This CDR3 comprises 13 residues. Trimming stripped 7 bases from V and 0 bases from J, with 10 bases between. CDR3 in DNA: TGCGCCAGCACCCAGCGGGTCTCCTACGAGCAGTACTTC. Its translation: CASTQRVSYEQYF.